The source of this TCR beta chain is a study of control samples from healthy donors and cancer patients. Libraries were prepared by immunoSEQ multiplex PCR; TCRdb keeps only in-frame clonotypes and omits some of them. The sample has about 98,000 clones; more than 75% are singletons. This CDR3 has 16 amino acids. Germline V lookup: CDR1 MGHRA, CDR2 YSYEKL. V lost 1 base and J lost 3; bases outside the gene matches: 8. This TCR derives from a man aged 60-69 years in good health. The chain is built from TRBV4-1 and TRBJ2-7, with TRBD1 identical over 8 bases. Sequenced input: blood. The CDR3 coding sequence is TGCGCCAGCAGCCAAGCGTCGGCCACAGGGGGCTACGAGCAGTACTTC. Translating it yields CASSQASATGGYEQYF.